This is a list of T cell receptor beta chains from one sample in a study of T cells in localized non-small cell lung cancer. TCRdb keeps only in-frame clones here, not all; method: immunoSEQ multiplex PCR. The sample yields about 45,000 clones, about 91% seen once. This specimen was PBMCs, taken before any cancer treatment. These receptors came from a woman aged 40-70 years with stage II lung adenocarcinoma. Each CDR3 is given with its conserved first and last residue. The order of the fields is V gene, CDR3 length, CDR3 protein.

V: TRBV5-1; length: 15; CDR3: CASSLQGGSQGGYTF
V: TRBV5-5; length: 14; CDR3: CASSLVWDKETQYF
V: TRBV5-1; length: 15; CDR3: CASTISAGSKDEQFF
V: TRBV27; length: 13; CDR3: CASSLTANTEAFF
V: TRBV21-1; length: 17; CDR3: CASSKERPGLTQETQYF
V: TRBV27; length: 16; CDR3: CASSLYRDGNNQPQHF
V: TRBV29-1; length: 14; CDR3: CSVETTGAAGELFF
V: TRBV6-6; length: 15; CDR3: CASSRDRGNSQPQHF
V: TRBV10-2; length: 13; CDR3: CASSRGLNTEAFF
V: TRBV28; length: 15; CDR3: CASTTPGGVSYGYTF
V: TRBV5-6; length: 17; CDR3: CASSHQAGGPFGETQYF
V: TRBV7-9; length: 16; CDR3: CAKGQGPSSGANVLTF